This T cell receptor beta chain was profiled in a study of cytomegalovirus exposure and HLA in healthy donors. Study results and limitations: HLA restriction was apparent for most CMV-associated TCR beta chains in a later analysis. Among TCR beta chains, those listed as cytomegalovirus-associated numbered around 180. It was assumed in the presence/absence analyses that sequencing depth was roughly uniform across donors.

The ends were cut back, 2 bases at V and 4 bases at J, with 16 bases in the middle. Germline CDR1 and CDR2: SGHDT and YYEEEE. The length of the CDR3 is 15 residues. About this clone itself: Its antigen is not known.

Researchers ran the PCR with 60 Vbeta and 13 Jbeta primers. The data were produced by immunoSEQ multiplex PCR, yet TCRdb's version contains in-frame clones alone and is incomplete. In the table there are roughly 100,000 clones, around a tenth of which are singletons. V and J are TRBV5-6 and TRBJ2-7; possibly TRBD2 for D (5 bases). This TCR was recovered from a man aged 40-55 years in good health and CMV-seropositive. Sequencing was carried out using PBMCs. CDR3 region: CASSFPTRDSYEQYF. In DNA form, the CDR3 reads TGTGCCAGCAGCTTTCCAACTAGGGATTCTTACGAGCAGTACTTC.